This TCR beta chain appears in the sequencing data of a study of regulatory and conventional T cells in RAG deficiency. The CDR3 has 14 residues. The V end was cut by 0 bases, the J end by 7 bases, with 9 bases between. The germline gives CDR1 WNHNN, CDR2 SYGVQD (reference sequence). Clones were sequenced by immunoSEQ multiplex PCR, and TCRdb holds only the in-frame ones, with some missing. The table includes about 46,000 clones, just under 90% detected once. Blood CD4+ CD25-low CD127-high conventional T cells supplied the genomic DNA template. The table lists this clone with a count of one. What it binds is not known. Study results and caveats: Control T-cell subsets had markedly higher Shannon entropy and lower Simpson indices than RAG-deficient patients.

These records were also assigned to another study, of regulatory T cells. That investigation notes: The PCR used 52 TRBV and 13 TRBJ primers.

This TCR derives from a human donor in good health. Sequencing used CD4+ effector T cells sorted from blood. This chain connects TRBV10-1 to TRBJ2-2, with unresolved D. In DNA, the CDR3 is TGCGCCAGCAGTGAGTCCTCCACTCTCGGGGAGCTGTTTTTT. Translating gives CASSESSTLGELFF.